The rows below give T cell receptor beta chains drawn from one sample of a study of a mutant IDH1 vaccine in newly diagnosed glioma. Antigens for these TCRs are unknown. Assay: immunoSEQ multiplex PCR; the TCRdb copy retains only in-frame clones and omits some. The sample shows tens of thousands of clones, 74% of them seen only once. The specimen was PBMCs, collected from a glioma patient whose treatment included an IDH1 peptide vaccine. These receptors all come from a man aged 50-60 years with glioma. Both conserved end residues are part of each CDR3. A D gene is named only where the DNA matches it firmly. Clone size, where shown, is once, few, many, or a class for clones that have expanded.

TRBV19	NA	NA	TRBJ1-1	CASSINSVNTEAFF	TGTGCCAGTAGTATTAACTCCGTGAACACTGAAGCTTTCTTT
TRBV5-4	NA	few	TRBJ1-1	CASSGRGVDTEAFF	TGTGCCAGCAGCGGGAGGGGGGTGGACACTGAAGCTTTCTTT
TRBV6-6	NA	NA	TRBJ1-2	CANSDGPIKGYTF	TGTGCCAACAGCGACGGCCCCATTAAGGGCTACACCTTC
TRBV2	NA	once	TRBJ1-1	CASSERGTTEAFF	TGTGCCAGCAGTGAACGGGGAACAACTGAAGCTTTCTTT
TRBV2	TRBD2	NA	TRBJ2-5	CASSDSPGGETQYF	TGTGCCAGCAGTGACTCCCCGGGGGGAGAGACCCAGTACTTC
TRBV7-9	NA	NA	TRBJ2-7	CASGEALEAEQYF	TGTGCCAGCGGGGAAGCCTTAGAGGCCGAGCAGTACTTC
TRBV6-5	TRBD1	NA	TRBJ2-1	CASSLSRQGNEQFF	TGTGCCAGCAGTTTATCCCGACAGGGCAATGAGCAGTTCTTC
TRBV30	NA	NA	TRBJ1-2	CAWSSLGVTYGYTF	TGTGCCTGGAGTTCCCTGGGGGTGACCTATGGCTACACCTTC
TRBV15	NA	NA	TRBJ1-5	CATSRWASGNQPQHF	TGTGCCACCAGTCGTTGGGCCTCAGGGAATCAGCCCCAGCATTTT
TRBV4-2	TRBD2	NA	TRBJ2-1	CASTGEGLAGYNEQFF	TGTGCCAGCACCGGGGAGGGGCTAGCGGGGTACAATGAGCAGTTCTTC
TRBV19	NA	NA	TRBJ1-4	CASEGGTNEKLFF	TGTGCCAGTGAGGGTGGAACTAATGAAAAACTGTTTTTT
TRBV10-3	TRBD2	NA	TRBJ2-1	CAIGLAGANEQFF	TGTGCCATCGGGCTAGCGGGGGCCAATGAGCAGTTCTTC
TRBV14	TRBD1	NA	TRBJ2-7	CASSQTTGFYEQYF	TGTGCCAGCAGCCAGACGACAGGGTTCTACGAGCAGTACTTC
TRBV7-2	NA	NA	TRBJ1-1	CASSQHRGVTEAFF	TGTGCCAGCAGTCAACACCGGGGGGTGACTGAAGCTTTCTTT
TRBV30	NA	NA	TRBJ1-5	CAWSGNSNQPQHF	TGTGCCTGGAGTGGCAATAGCAATCAGCCCCAGCATTTT
TRBV30	NA	NA	TRBJ1-5	CAWSQGNQPQHF	TGTGCCTGGAGTCAGGGGAATCAGCCCCAGCATTTT
TRBV4-3	NA	once	TRBJ1-2	CASSQVQARIYGYTF	TGCGCCAGCAGCCAAGTTCAGGCAAGGATCTATGGCTACACCTTC
TRBV2	NA	NA	TRBJ2-7	CASSEGAGGVYEQYF	TGTGCCAGCAGTGAGGGGGCAGGAGGTGTCTACGAGCAGTACTTC
TRBV5-4	NA	NA	TRBJ2-2	CASSSGYTGELFF	TGTGCCAGCAGCTCAGGGTACACCGGGGAGCTGTTTTTT
TRBV7-9	TRBD1	NA	TRBJ1-5	CASSPAGGTEQPQHF	TGTGCCAGCAGCCCAGCGGGAGGGACAGAACAGCCCCAGCATTTT
TRBV14	NA	NA	TRBJ2-2	CASSQDRNTGELFF	TGTGCCAGCAGCCAAGACCGGAACACCGGGGAGCTGTTTTTT
TRBV2	NA	NA	TRBJ1-2	CASGTADSGNYGYTF	TGTGCCAGTGGGACTGCGGACAGCGGCAACTATGGCTACACCTTC
TRBV29-1	NA	NA	TRBJ2-7	CSVGGLSYEQYF	TGCAGCGTTGGGGGCCTCTCCTACGAGCAGTACTTC
TRBV28	NA	NA	TRBJ1-5	CASSRELRNQPQHF	TGTGCCAGCAGTAGGGAATTGCGCAATCAGCCCCAGCATTTT
TRBV9	NA	NA	TRBJ1-2	CASSPETYRASGYGYTF	TGTGCCAGCAGCCCAGAAACATACAGAGCTTCGGGCTATGGCTACACCTTC
TRBV19	NA	NA	TRBJ1-5	CASSTQSNQPQHF	TGTGCCAGTAGTACACAGAGCAATCAGCCCCAGCATTTT
TRBV10-1	NA	NA	TRBJ1-2	CASSERTDYGYTF	TGCGCCAGCAGTGAAAGGACAGACTATGGCTACACCTTC
TRBV27	NA	NA	TRBJ2-5	CASSLSSRGTTRGQETQYF	TGTGCCAGCAGTTTATCGTCACGGGGGACGACGCGCGGCCAAGAGACCCAGTACTTC